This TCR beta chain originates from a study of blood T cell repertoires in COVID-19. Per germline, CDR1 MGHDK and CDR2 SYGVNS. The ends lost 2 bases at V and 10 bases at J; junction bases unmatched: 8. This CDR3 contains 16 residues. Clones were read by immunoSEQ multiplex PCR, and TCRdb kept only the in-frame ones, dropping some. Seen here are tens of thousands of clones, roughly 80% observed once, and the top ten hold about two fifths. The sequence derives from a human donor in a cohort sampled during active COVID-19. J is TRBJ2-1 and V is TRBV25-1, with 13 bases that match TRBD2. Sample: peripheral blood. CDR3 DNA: TGTGCCAGCAGTGAAGGGGGACTAGCGGGGTATAACGAGCAGTTCTTC. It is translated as CASSEGGLAGYNEQFF.